This T cell receptor beta chain was found in a study of T cell responses to AZD1222 COVID-19 vaccine. Overall study results and limits: Clonal diversity may have been underestimated, and the donors were mostly white British, with more females than males. Spike-specific TCR breadth and depth grew following two AZD1222 doses.

The repertoire was sequenced with immunoSEQ multiplex PCR; TCRdb's copy has only in-frame clones and lacks some. The sample lists roughly 110,000 clones, about 87% occurring once. CDR1 is SGHRS, CDR2 YFSETQ, per germline. V lost 3 bases, J lost 1 base, and 8 bases lay in between. The CDR3 is 14 amino acids. On this clone itself: Its antigen is as yet unknown.

The chain couples TRBV5-1 to TRBJ1-3; D not resolved. This sequence was found in an adult in good health. Sequenced here: peripheral blood, sampled on day 0 of AZD1222 vaccination. DNA for the CDR3: TGCGCCAGCAGCTCCGAAGGGTCTGGAAACACCATATATTTT. Translating it yields CASSSEGSGNTIYF.